These 9 T cell receptor beta chains originate from one sample sequenced in a study of blood T cell repertoires in COVID-19. The repertoire was sequenced with immunoSEQ multiplex PCR; TCRdb's copy has only in-frame clones and lacks some. The data show about 400,000 clones, 70% to 90% seen once. The specimen sequenced was peripheral blood. The receptors stem from a human donor in a cohort sampled during active COVID-19.

The J gene is TRBJ1-1, the V gene TRBV19, with D perhaps matching TRBD1 (6 bases). This CDR3 contains 11 residues. V was cut by 9 bases and J by 1 base, with 6 bases left in between. Germline lookup yields CDR1 LNHDA and CDR2 SQIVND (reference sequence). CDR3: CASRGNTEAFF. The CDR3, as DNA: TGTGCCAGCAGGGGGAACACTGAAGCTTTCTTT.

V usage is TRBV19 and J usage is TRBJ2-7, with D possibly matching TRBD2 (6 bases). The CDR3 loop spans 16 amino acids. Germline loops: CDR1 LNHDA, CDR2 SQIVND (reference sequence). V lost 4 bases, J lost 1 base, and 17 bases lay in between. CDR3 coding DNA: TGTGCCAGTAGTAGAGGCGGGGCAGTCCTATCCTACGAGCAGTACTTC. Residues: CASSRGGAVLSYEQYF.

The table lists this clone with a count of one. The chain employs TRBV7-3 and TRBJ2-5; 9 bases fit TRBD1. This CDR3 region has 14 residues. CDR1 is SGHTA, CDR2 FQGTGA, per germline. V lost 4 bases, J lost 4 bases, and 4 bases stayed unmatched. CDR3 sequence: CASSSTGGRETQYF. In DNA, the CDR3 is TGTGCCAGCAGCTCCACAGGGGGCCGAGAGACCCAGTACTTC.

The V gene is TRBV28, the J gene TRBJ2-7, with a possible D match to TRBD1 (6 bases). The CDR3 totals 15 residues. With 4 bases removed from V and 4 bases from J, the gap between germline ends came to 17 bases. The germline CDR1 and CDR2 sequences are MDHEN and SYDVKM. Here the CDR3 DNA reads TGTGCCAGCAGTTCCAGGGGTACCAAGGAATACGAGCAGTACTTC. This codes for CASSSRGTKEYEQYF.

This rearrangement joins TRBV11-2 to TRBJ2-2; 7 nucleotides match TRBD1. Germline assignment: CDR1 SGHAT and CDR2 FQNNGV. This CDR3 region has 16 residues. The V gene end was trimmed by 5 bases and the J gene end by 7 bases; junction bases not matched to a gene: 13. This CDR3 reads CASSEGGALWSGELFF. The CDR3 nucleotides read TGTGCCAGCAGCGAAGGGGGCGCGCTTTGGAGCGGGGAGCTGTTTTTT.

V gene TRBV3-1 (or the pseudogene TRBV3-2) combines with J gene TRBJ1-2; 7 nucleotides agree with TRBD1. The trim removed 1 base at V and 8 bases at J, leaving 13 bases unmatched. The CDR3 has 16 residues. Germline CDR1 reads LGHDT; CDR2 reads YNNKEL (reference sequence). CDR3 amino acids: CASSQGTGDSMGGYTF. The CDR3 bases are TGTGCCAGCAGCCAAGGGACCGGGGACAGTATGGGAGGCTACACCTTC.

The chain uses TRBV5-1 and TRBJ1-4; perhaps TRBD1 as D (5 bases). The CDR3 is 16 amino acids. Germline CDR1 reads SGHRS; CDR2 reads YFSETQ. V was trimmed by 4 bases and J by 5 bases, leaving 18 bases between them. The CDR3 coding sequence is TGCGCCAGCAGCACAACCAACACCGGGGGGAATGAAAAACTGTTTTTT. Encoded protein: CASSTTNTGGNEKLFF.

This rearrangement joins TRBV29-1 to TRBJ2-2; the match to TRBD2 covers 11 bases. The V gene's germline CDR1 is SQVTM and CDR2 ANQGSEA. The CDR3 covers 16 residues. The V gene end was trimmed by 3 bases and the J gene end by 7 bases; junction bases not matched to a gene: 10. CDR3 region: CSVEGPSGGIDGELFF. The CDR3 DNA follows: TGCAGCGTTGAGGGGCCTAGCGGGGGGATTGACGGGGAGCTGTTTTTT.

The gene calls are TRBV6-5 and TRBJ2-7; TRBD1 agrees at 8 bases. The CDR3 spans 14 residues. The germline gives CDR1 MNHEY, CDR2 SVGAGI. V was pared by 6 bases and J by 3 bases, with 7 bases of the junction left unmatched. The CDR3 reads CASSLLDRGYEQYF. In nucleotides, the CDR3 is TGTGCCAGCAGCCTTCTCGACAGGGGCTACGAGCAGTACTTC.